This T cell receptor (beta chain) emerged from a study of blood T cells in healthy people across ages. Notes on the study in general: The study found more naive CD4+ cells and higher diversity in long-lived than aged donors. Across the age range, TCR beta diversity per million T cells fell in a roughly linear way.

Next came a second PCR, run for about 7 to 12 cycles, which used a sample-barcoded 5' primer along with a J-beta primer mix. TCRdb recomputed calls from the 5' RACE reads with MiXCR, one row per CDR3 protein. This table holds hundreds of thousands of distinct CDR3 sequences, 58% found once. Turning to this clonotype: Its antigen is still unknown.

V was pared by 3 bases and J by 4 bases, with 6 bases of the junction left unmatched. Looked up from germline, CDR1 is KGHDR and CDR2 is SFDVKD. The CDR3 runs to 15 residues. This clonotype was obtained from a man under 40 in good health. The sequencing input was blood. The chain recombines TRBV24-1 with TRBJ2-3; TRBD1 aligns across 7 bases. CDR3: CATSDPQGPADTQYF. In DNA form, the CDR3 reads TGTGCCACCAGTGATCCACAGGGGCCCGCAGATACGCAGTATTTT.